The clone carrying this T cell receptor beta chain was observed a few times. This entry belongs to a study of technical replicates of blood from a handful of donors. This CDR3 contains 10 residues. From germline, CDR1 is MNHEY and CDR2 SMNVEV (reference sequence). Deletions cut 5 bases from V and 8 bases from J, with 6 bases between. Sequenced by immunoSEQ multiplex PCR; TCRdb stores in-frame clones only, minus some. The data contain 65,000 to 95,000 clones, around 93% of them singletons. V gene TRBV27 combines with J gene TRBJ1-2; D unclear. The sequence derives from a human donor in good health. The sample comprised T cells isolated from PBMCs. This chain's CDR3 is CASSQKGYTF. For the CDR3, the DNA is TGTGCCAGCAGTCAGAAGGGCTACACCTTC.